These 11 T cell receptor beta chains were all obtained from the same sample, sequenced in a study of OX40 agonist ivuxolimab in advanced cancers. Only in-frame clones appear in the TCRdb table, and some are missing; sequencing was by immunoSEQ multiplex PCR. The sample has about 76,000 clones; around 86% are singletons. The specimen comprised CD4+ or CD8+ T cells sorted from blood, sampled in a trial of the OX40 agonist ivuxolimab. The receptors shown here come from an adult with an advanced solid tumor such as melanoma, head and neck, liver or kidney cancer.

This clone was found a few times. V usage is TRBV4-3 and J usage is TRBJ1-2; D gene unclear. The length of the CDR3 is 14 residues. V gave up 0 bases and J gave up 6 bases, with 11 bases separating them. From germline, CDR1 is LGHNA and CDR2 YSLEER. The CDR3 DNA follows: TGCGCCAGCAGCCAAGAGCGTCTTCAGGATGGCTACACCTTC. Translated: CASSQERLQDGYTF.

V gene TRBV7-2 combines with J gene TRBJ1-1; 7 bases map to TRBD1. V lost 0 bases and J lost 3; bases outside the gene matches: 4. Germline-derived CDR1 and CDR2 are SGHTA and FQGNSA. The CDR3 runs to 15 residues. CDR3 protein: CASSLAGTGDTEAFF. The DNA for the CDR3 is TGTGCCAGCAGCTTAGCTGGTACAGGGGACACTGAAGCTTTCTTT.

This clone was seen a handful of times. The chain joins TRBV18 to TRBJ1-1; D unclear. CDR3 length: 12 amino acids. Germline CDR1 is KGHSH and CDR2 is LQKENI. V was cut by 2 bases and J by 3 bases, with 4 bases left in between. This CDR3 is CASSPGDTEAFF. In DNA, the CDR3 is TGTGCCAGCTCACCAGGGGACACTGAAGCTTTCTTT.

The gene calls are TRBV5-8 and TRBJ2-5; D gene unclear. V lost 5 bases, J lost 4 bases, and 15 bases lay in between. The CDR3 totals 14 residues. Germline CDR1 and CDR2: SGHTS and YDEGEE. CDR3 sequence (DNA): TGTGCCAGCAGTTCCGGTTCCTGGGGAGAGACCCAGTACTTC. Its protein product is CASSSGSWGETQYF.

This clone appeared a single time. The rearrangement joins TRBV5-1 to TRBJ1-2; D ambiguous. Germline V gene lookup returns CDR1 SGHRS and CDR2 YFSETQ. V lost 0 bases to trimming and J lost 2 bases, with 5 bases between them. The CDR3 has 13 residues. DNA of the CDR3: TGCGCCAGCAGCTTGGATACCAACTATGGCTACACCTTC. Its translation is CASSLDTNYGYTF. Combining the CDR3 with reference TRBV5-1 and TRBJ1-2 gives the whole variable domain KAGVTQTPRYLIKTRGQQVTLSCSPISGHRSVSWYQQTPGQGLQFLFEYFSETQRNKGNFPGRFSGRQFSNSRSEMNVSTLELGDSALYLCASSLDTNYGYTFGSGTRLTVV.

The chain links TRBV7-9 to TRBJ2-7; 9 nucleotides match TRBD2. Germline values: CDR1 SEHNR, CDR2 FQNEAQ (reference sequence). The CDR3 sequence is 14 residues long. Unmatched junction bases numbered 3, after V lost 1 base and J lost 5 bases. CDR3 protein: CASSLDGLANEQYV. The DNA for the CDR3 is TGTGCCAGCAGCTTAGATGGACTAGCGAACGAGCAGTACGTC.

The chain employs TRBV6-1 and TRBJ1-5; D may be TRBD1 (5 bases). V was trimmed by 0 bases and J by 4 bases, leaving 13 bases between them. The CDR3 spans 16 residues. CDR1 is MNHNS and CDR2 is SASEGT in the germline V gene. The CDR3 sequence: CASSEAREIRNQPQHF. As DNA, the CDR3 is TGTGCCAGCAGTGAAGCCAGGGAAATAAGGAATCAGCCCCAGCATTTT.

The genes are TRBV7-3 and TRBJ2-2, with 7 bases matching TRBD1. This CDR3 spans 16 amino acids. Germline lookup yields CDR1 SGHTA and CDR2 FQGTGA. V gave up 1 base and J gave up 2 bases; unmatched junction bases: 4. CDR3 DNA sequence: TGTGCCAGCAGCTTAAGCCGGACAGGAAACACCGGGGAGCTGTTTTTT. Its translation is CASSLSRTGNTGELFF.

The chain links TRBV6-1 to TRBJ2-1; TRBD1 matches 11 bases. J gave up 7 bases and V 6 bases, and 5 bases lay outside the gene matches. This CDR3 is built from 14 residues. Germline-derived CDR1 and CDR2 are MNHNS and SASEGT. The CDR3 bases are TGTGCCAGCAGACCGGGACAGGGGGTAAATGAGCAGTTCTTC. Translating gives CASRPGQGVNEQFF.

This chain connects TRBV6-5 to TRBJ1-1, with 7 bases aligning to TRBD1. J lost 10 bases, V lost 6 bases, and 5 bases had no gene match. Looked up from germline, CDR1 is MNHEY and CDR2 is SVGAGI. CDR3 length: 11 residues. The CDR3 here is CASSEGARAFF. The CDR3 DNA reads TGTGCCAGCAGCGAGGGGGCGCGAGCTTTCTTT.

V gene TRBV9 combines with J gene TRBJ2-3; unclear D gene. CDR1 and CDR2 (germline): SGDLS, YYNGEE. The CDR3 has 13 residues. Trimming removed 1 base at V and 1 base at J, with 4 bases between. The CDR3 DNA follows: TGTGCCAGCAGCGTACTTGGCACAGATACGCAGTATTTT. It encodes CASSVLGTDTQYF.